Listed below are T cell receptor beta chains from one sample, sequenced in a study of CDR3 diversity in severe acne. TCRdb re-called the PCR reads with MiXCR, one entry per CDR3 protein. In the table there are about 97,000 distinct CDR3 sequences, more than 45% of which are singletons. The sample was blood. These receptors all stem from a male donor with acne. CDR3s include the opening cysteine and the closing phenylalanine or tryptophan. The order of the fields is V gene, clone size, D gene, CDR3 length, J gene, CDR3 DNA, CDR3 protein. The D gene is left open where the match is weak. Expanded clones get a size class; other rows say once, few or many, or leave the size out.

TRBV6-2/TRBV6-3,few,TRBD1,14,TRBJ1-1,TGTGCCAGCGGCCCAGGGGGGCCGAACACTGAAGCTTTCTTT,CASGPGGPNTEAFF
TRBV29-1,few,TRBD2,18,TRBJ2-2,TGCAGCGTTGGCTTCCGACTAGCGGGAAGTTTGGACACCGGGGAGCTGTTTTTT,CSVGFRLAGSLDTGELFF
TRBV29-1,-,-,12,TRBJ1-1,TGCAGCGCCCGACAGACGAACACTGAAGCTTTCTTT,CSARQTNTEAFF
TRBV6-2/TRBV6-3,-,TRBD2,14,TRBJ2-5,TGTGCCAGCAGTTTCAAGCGGGAGTGGGAGACCCAGTACTTC,CASSFKREWETQYF
TRBV7-9,-,TRBD1,16,TRBJ2-7,TGTGCCAGCAGCTTGGAACCGGGACAGAGCTCCTACGAGCAGTACTTC,CASSLEPGQSSYEQYF
TRBV7-6,-,TRBD2,14,TRBJ2-1,TGTGCCAGCAGCCAGGCGGGAGGCCAGAATGAGCAGTTCTTC,CASSQAGGQNEQFF
TRBV20-1,-,TRBD2,15,TRBJ2-5,TGCAGTGCTAGAGACGGGACTAGCGGAGAAGAGACCCAGTACTTC,CSARDGTSGEETQYF
TRBV2,-,-,14,TRBJ2-2,TGTGCCAGCAGTGCCCCCGAGAACACCGGGGAGCTGTTTTTT,CASSAPENTGELFF
TRBV2,-,TRBD1,13,TRBJ1-2,TGTGCCAGCCCAGGGGGGCACGGACGAGGCTACACCTTC,CASPGGHGRGYTF
TRBV19,-,-,15,TRBJ1-1,TGTGCCAGTAGTATTCCGGGCAGAATGAACACTGAAGCTTTCTTT,CASSIPGRMNTEAFF
TRBV15,-,-,15,TRBJ1-6,TGTGCCACCAGCAGTTTTCAGGGGCCCGATTCACCCCTCCACTTT,CATSSFQGPDSPLHF
TRBV20-1,many,TRBD2,16,TRBJ2-7,TGCAGTGCTAGAGATGTAACTAGCGGGGGGTTGAACGAGCAGTACTTC,CSARDVTSGGLNEQYF
TRBV10-3,-,-,13,TRBJ1-5,TGTGCCATCAGTGACCGGCTCGGGCAGCCCCAGCATTTT,CAISDRLGQPQHF
TRBV4-3,many,-,9,TRBJ2-5,TGCGCCAGCAGCCAAGGACAGTACTTC,CASSQGQYF